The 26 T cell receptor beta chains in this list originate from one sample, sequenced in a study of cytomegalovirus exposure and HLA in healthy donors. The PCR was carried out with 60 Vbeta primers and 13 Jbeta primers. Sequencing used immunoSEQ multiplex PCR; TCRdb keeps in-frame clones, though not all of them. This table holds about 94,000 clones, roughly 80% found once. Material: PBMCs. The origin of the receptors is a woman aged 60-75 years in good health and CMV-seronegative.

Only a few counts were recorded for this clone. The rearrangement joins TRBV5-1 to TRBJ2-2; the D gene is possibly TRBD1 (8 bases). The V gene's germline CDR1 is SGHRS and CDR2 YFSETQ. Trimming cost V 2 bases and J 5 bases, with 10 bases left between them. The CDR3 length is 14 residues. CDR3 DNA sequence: TGCGCCAGCAGCTTACAGGGGGGGACCGGGGAGCTGTTTTTT. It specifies CASSLQGGTGELFF.

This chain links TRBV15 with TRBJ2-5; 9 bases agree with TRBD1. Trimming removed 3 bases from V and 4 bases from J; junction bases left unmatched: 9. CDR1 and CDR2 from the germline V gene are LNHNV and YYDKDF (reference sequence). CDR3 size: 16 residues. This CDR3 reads CATSSAGQGISETQYF. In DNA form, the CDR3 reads TGTGCCACCAGCAGTGCTGGACAGGGGATTTCAGAGACCCAGTACTTC.

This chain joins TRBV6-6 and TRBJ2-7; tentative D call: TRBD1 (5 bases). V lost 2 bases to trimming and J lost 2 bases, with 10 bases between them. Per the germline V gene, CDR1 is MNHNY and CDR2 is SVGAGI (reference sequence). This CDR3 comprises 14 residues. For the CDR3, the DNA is TGTGCCAGCAGTTACGTGACAGCAGCCTACGAGCAGTACTTC. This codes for CASSYVTAAYEQYF.

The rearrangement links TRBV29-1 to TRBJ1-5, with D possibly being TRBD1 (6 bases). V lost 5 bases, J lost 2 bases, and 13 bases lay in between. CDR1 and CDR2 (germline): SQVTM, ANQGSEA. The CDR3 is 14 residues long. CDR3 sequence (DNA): TGCAGCGTTTCCAGGGGAGAGGGCAATCAGCCCCAGCATTTT. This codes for CSVSRGEGNQPQHF.

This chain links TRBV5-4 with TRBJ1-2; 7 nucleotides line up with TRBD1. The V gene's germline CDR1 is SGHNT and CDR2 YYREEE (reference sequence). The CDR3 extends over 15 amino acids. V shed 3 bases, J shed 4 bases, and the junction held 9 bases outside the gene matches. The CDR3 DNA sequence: TGTGCCAGCAGCTCCGGGACAGCTCCCGTCTATGGCTACACCTTC. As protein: CASSSGTAPVYGYTF.

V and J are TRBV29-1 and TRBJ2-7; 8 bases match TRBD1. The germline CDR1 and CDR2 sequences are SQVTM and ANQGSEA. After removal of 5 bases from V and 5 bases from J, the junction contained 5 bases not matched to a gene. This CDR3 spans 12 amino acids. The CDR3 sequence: CSVRTGYNEQYF. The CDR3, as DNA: TGCAGCGTTCGGACAGGGTACAACGAGCAGTACTTC.

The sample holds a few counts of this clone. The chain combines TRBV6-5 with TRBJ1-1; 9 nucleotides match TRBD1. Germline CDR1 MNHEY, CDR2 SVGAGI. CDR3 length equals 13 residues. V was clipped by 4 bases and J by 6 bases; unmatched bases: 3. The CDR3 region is CASSWDRDAEAFF. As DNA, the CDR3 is TGTGCCAGCAGTTGGGACAGGGATGCTGAAGCTTTCTTT.

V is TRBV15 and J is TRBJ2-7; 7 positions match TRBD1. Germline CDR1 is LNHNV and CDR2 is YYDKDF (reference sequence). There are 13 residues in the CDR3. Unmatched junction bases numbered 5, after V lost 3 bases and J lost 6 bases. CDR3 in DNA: TGTGCCACCAGCAGGGACGGGACAGTCGAGCAGTACTTC. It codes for CATSRDGTVEQYF.

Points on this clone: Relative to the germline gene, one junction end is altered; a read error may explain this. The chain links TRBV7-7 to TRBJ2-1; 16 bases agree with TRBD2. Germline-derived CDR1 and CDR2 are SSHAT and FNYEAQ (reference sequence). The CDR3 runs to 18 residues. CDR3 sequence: CASSPGTSGGASGNEQFF. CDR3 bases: TGTGCTAGCAGTCCCGGGACTAGCGGGGGGGCCTCGGGCAATGAGCAGTTCTTC.

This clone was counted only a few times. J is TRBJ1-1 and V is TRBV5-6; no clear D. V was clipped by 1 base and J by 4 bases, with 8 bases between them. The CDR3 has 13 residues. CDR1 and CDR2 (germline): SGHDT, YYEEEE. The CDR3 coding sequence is TGTGCCAGCAGCTTGCCCCCGGGCACTGAAGCTTTCTTT. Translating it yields CASSLPPGTEAFF.

The CDR3 DNA reads as TGTGCCAGCAGCTTGGCCAGGAACACCGGGGAGCTGTTTTTT. Translated, it gives CASSLARNTGELFF. The V and J genes are TRBV5-4 and TRBJ2-2, with no clear D. With 0 bases removed from V and 1 base from J, the gap between germline ends came to 4 bases. CDR1 and CDR2 (germline): SGHNT, YYREEE (reference sequence). CDR3 size: 14 residues.

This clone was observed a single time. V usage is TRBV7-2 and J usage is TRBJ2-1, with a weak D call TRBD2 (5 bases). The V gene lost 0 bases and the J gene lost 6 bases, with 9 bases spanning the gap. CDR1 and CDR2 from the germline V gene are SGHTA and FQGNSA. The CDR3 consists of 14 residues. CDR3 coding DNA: TGTGCCAGCAGCTTAGCGGGGAGACTCAATGAGCAGTTCTTC. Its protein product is CASSLAGRLNEQFF.

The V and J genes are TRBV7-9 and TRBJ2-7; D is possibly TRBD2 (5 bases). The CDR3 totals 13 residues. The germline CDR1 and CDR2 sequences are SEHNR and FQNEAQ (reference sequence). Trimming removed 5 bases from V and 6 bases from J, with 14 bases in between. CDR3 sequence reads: CASSLSGSSEQYF. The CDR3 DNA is TGTGCCAGCAGCCTGAGCGGTTCGAGCGAGCAGTACTTC.

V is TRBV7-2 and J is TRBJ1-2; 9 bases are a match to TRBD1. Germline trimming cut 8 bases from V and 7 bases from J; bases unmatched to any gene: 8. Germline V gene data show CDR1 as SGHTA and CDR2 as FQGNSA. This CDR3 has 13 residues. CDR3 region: CASRPRDRVGYTF. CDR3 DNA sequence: TGTGCCAGCCGCCCCCGGGACAGGGTTGGCTACACCTTC. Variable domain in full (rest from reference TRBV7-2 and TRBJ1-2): GAGVSQSPSNKVTEKGKDVELRCDPISGHTALYWYRQSLGQGLEFLIYFQGNSAPDKSGLPSDRFSAERTGGSVSTLTIQRTQQEDSAVYLCASRPRDRVGYTFGSGTRLTVV.

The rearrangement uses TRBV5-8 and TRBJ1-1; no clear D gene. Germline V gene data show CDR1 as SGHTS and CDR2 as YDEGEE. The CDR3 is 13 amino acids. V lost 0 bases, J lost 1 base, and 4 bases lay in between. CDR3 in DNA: TGTGCCAGCAGCTTGGGGCCGAACACTGAAGCTTTCTTT. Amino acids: CASSLGPNTEAFF.

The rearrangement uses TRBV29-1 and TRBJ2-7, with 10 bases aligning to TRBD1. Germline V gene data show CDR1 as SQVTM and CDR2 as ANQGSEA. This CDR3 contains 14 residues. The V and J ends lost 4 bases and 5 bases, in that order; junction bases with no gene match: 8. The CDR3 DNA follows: TGCAGCGTTGCCTGGACAGGGGGGCAGCACGAGCAGTACTTC. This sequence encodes CSVAWTGGQHEQYF.

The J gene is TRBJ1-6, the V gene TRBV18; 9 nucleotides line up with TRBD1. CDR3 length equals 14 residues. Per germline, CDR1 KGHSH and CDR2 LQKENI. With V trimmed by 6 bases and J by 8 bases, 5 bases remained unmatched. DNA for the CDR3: TGTGCCAGCTCCCGGACAGGGGAAGATTCACCCCTCCACTTT. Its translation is CASSRTGEDSPLHF.

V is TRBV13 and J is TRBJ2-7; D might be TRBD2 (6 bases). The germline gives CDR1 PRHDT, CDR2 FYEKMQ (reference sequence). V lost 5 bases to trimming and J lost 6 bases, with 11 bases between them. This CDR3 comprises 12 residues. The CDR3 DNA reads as TGTGCCAGCAGCCTCCGGGGAGGCGAGCAGTACTTC. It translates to CASSLRGGEQYF.

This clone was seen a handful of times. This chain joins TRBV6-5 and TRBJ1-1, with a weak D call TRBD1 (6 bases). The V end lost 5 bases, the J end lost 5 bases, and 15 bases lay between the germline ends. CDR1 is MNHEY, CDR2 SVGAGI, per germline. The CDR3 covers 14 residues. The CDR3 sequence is CASSPLTGETEAFF. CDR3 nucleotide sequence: TGTGCCAGCAGTCCTCTGACAGGCGAGACTGAAGCTTTCTTT.

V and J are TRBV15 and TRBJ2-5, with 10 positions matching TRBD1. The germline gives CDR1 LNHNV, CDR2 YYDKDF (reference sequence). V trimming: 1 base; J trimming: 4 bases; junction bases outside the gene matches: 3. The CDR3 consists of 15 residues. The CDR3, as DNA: TGTGCCACCAGCAGAGGCGGGACAGGGGCAGAGACCCAGTACTTC. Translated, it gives CATSRGGTGAETQYF.

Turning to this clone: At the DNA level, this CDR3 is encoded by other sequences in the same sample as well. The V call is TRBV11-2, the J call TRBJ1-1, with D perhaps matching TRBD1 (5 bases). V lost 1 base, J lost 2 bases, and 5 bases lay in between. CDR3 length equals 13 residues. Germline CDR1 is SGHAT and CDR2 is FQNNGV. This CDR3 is CASSLGGNTEAFF. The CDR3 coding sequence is TGTGCCAGCAGCTTAGGGGGCAACACTGAAGCTTTCTTT.

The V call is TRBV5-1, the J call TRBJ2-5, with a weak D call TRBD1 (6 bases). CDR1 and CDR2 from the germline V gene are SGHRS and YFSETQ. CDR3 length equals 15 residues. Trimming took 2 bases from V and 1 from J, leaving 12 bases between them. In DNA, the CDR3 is TGCGCCAGCAGCTTTTGGGGGCTGGGCCAAGAGACCCAGTACTTC. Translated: CASSFWGLGQETQYF.

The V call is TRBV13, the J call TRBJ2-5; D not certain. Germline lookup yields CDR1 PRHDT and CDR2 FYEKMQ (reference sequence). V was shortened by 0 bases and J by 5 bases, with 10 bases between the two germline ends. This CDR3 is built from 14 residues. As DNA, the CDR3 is TGTGCCAGCAGCTTAGGGGTATTACGGGAGACCCAGTACTTC. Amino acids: CASSLGVLRETQYF.

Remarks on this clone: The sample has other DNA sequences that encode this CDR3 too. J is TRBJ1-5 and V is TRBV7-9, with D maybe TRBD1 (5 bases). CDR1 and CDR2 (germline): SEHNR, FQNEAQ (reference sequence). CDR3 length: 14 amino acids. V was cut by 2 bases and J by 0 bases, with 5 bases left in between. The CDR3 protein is CASSLTGSNQPQHF. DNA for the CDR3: TGTGCCAGCAGCTTAACAGGTAGCAATCAGCCCCAGCATTTT. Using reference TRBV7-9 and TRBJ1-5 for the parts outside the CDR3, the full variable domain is DTGVSQNPRHKITKRGQNVTFRCDPISEHNRLYWYRQTLGQGPEFLTYFQNEAQLEKSRLLSDRFSAERPKGSFSTLEIQRTEQGDSAMYLCASSLTGSNQPQHFGDGTRLSIL.

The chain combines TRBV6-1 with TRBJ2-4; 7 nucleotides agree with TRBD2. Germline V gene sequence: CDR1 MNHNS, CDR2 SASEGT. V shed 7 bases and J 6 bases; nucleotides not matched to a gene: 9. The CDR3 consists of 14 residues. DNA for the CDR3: TGTGCCAGCACCGAGCGGGGCGGCGTAAACATTCAGTACTTC. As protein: CASTERGGVNIQYF.

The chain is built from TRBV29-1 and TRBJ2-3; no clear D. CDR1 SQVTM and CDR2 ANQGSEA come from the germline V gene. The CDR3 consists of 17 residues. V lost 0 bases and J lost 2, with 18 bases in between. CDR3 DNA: TGCAGCGTTGAAGATCCAGGCAGTCTCAACCCCACAGATACGCAGTATTTT. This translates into CSVEDPGSLNPTDTQYF.